This T cell receptor (beta chain) is from a study of cytomegalovirus exposure and HLA in healthy donors. 60 Vbeta and 13 Jbeta primers were used in PCR. Some clones are missing from TCRdb's copy, which holds only in-frame ones; the method was immunoSEQ multiplex PCR. The top ten clones hold under 7.5% of a sample with 150,000 to 200,000 clones, 82% of them seen once. J was trimmed by 6 bases and V by 2 bases; bases with no gene match: 5. CDR3 size: 16 residues. Per the germline V gene, CDR1 is SGHDT and CDR2 is YYEEEE. The J gene is TRBJ2-2, the V gene TRBV5-6; 12 nucleotides line up with TRBD1. Sequencing used PBMCs. The clonotype comes from a woman aged 45-65 years in good health and CMV-seropositive. CDR3 in amino acids: CASSFAGQGASGELFF. The CDR3 nucleotides read TGTGCCAGCAGCTTCGCGGGACAGGGGGCCTCCGGGGAGCTGTTTTTT.